These T cell receptor beta chains were read from a single sample in a study of chemoradiotherapy in HPV16-positive cancers. The repertoire was sequenced with immunoSEQ multiplex PCR; TCRdb's copy has only in-frame clones and lacks some. The sample includes about 6,700 clones, about nine tenths of them seen just once. Material: tumor tissue, obtained from a patient who underwent chemoradiotherapy. The receptors shown here come from a human donor with HPV-associated anogenital cancer. The CDR3 runs from the conserved cysteine through the conserved F or W. Fields, in order: clone size, V gene, J gene, D gene, CDR3 DNA, CDR3 protein. The D gene is left open where the match is weak. Expanded clones get a size class; other rows say once, few or many, or leave the size out.

-	TRBV2	TRBJ1-2	-	TGTGCCAGCATGTTGGGGGGGATAGACTATGGCTACACCTTC	CASMLGGIDYGYTF
-	TRBV7-9	TRBJ1-4	-	TGTGCCAGCAGCTTCTCTCCTACAACTAATGAAAAACTGTTTTTT	CASSFSPTTNEKLFF
-	TRBV5-4	TRBJ2-2	TRBD1	TGTGCCAGCAGCCGGGACAGGGTAACCACCGGGGAGCTGTTTTTT	CASSRDRVTTGELFF
-	TRBV19	TRBJ1-3	TRBD1	TGTGCCAGTAGTATTCCGACAGGGGCTGGAAACACCATATATTTT	CASSIPTGAGNTIYF
once	TRBV5-5	TRBJ2-3	TRBD1	TGTGCCAGCAGCTCCGGGACAGCCCCCACAGATACGCAGTATTTT	CASSSGTAPTDTQYF
-	TRBV29-1	TRBJ2-5	-	TGCAGCGTCGGGACCAGAGAGGGAGAGACCCAGTACTTC	CSVGTREGETQYF
-	TRBV19	TRBJ2-6	-	TGTGCCAGTAGTAGCCGGTGGGAGAGCTCTGGGGCCAACGTCCTGACTTTC	CASSSRWESSGANVLTF
once	TRBV15	TRBJ2-5	-	TGTGCCACCAGCAGAGACAGGGTTGAGACCCAGTACTTC	CATSRDRVETQYF
once	TRBV9	TRBJ2-3	TRBD1	TGTGCCAGCAGCCGGGACAGGGGAACAGATACGCAGTATTTT	CASSRDRGTDTQYF
-	TRBV2	TRBJ1-6	-	TGTGCCAGCAGTGCTAGAACGGCTTCACCCCTCCACTTT	CASSARTASPLHF
-	TRBV29-1	TRBJ2-1	-	TGCAGCGTATCGGAGGTTGGGGAGCAGTTCTTC	CSVSEVGEQFF
-	TRBV25-1	TRBJ2-7	-	TGTGCCAGCAGTGAATCGGGTACGGGGCAGTACTTC	CASSESGTGQYF
-	TRBV2	TRBJ2-5	-	TGTGCCAGCAGCGCTCTAGCGGAAGGGGGGGAGACCCAGTACTTC	CASSALAEGGETQYF
once	TRBV14	TRBJ2-1	TRBD2	TGTGCCAGCAGCCGAGCGGGGCCCGGTTGGGAGCAGTTCTTC	CASSRAGPGWEQFF
-	TRBV11-2	TRBJ2-1	-	TGTGCCAGCAGCTTAGATATCGGGGATGAGCAGTTCTTC	CASSLDIGDEQFF
few	TRBV6-1	TRBJ2-7	-	TGTGCCAGCAGTGAGCAGAGAGAGGGACCGTACTTC	CASSEQREGPYF
-	TRBV7-8	TRBJ2-3	-	TGTGCCAGCAGCTTTGGAACAGATACGCAGTATTTT	CASSFGTDTQYF
-	TRBV5-1	TRBJ1-5	TRBD1	TGCGCCAGCAGTCAAGGGGGCACGAGCAATCAGCCCCAGCATTTT	CASSQGGTSNQPQHF
-	TRBV6-6	TRBJ1-2	TRBD1	TGTGCCACGCACAGGGGAGCCTATGGCTACACCTTC	CATHRGAYGYTF
-	TRBV30	TRBJ1-3	-	TGTGCCTGGAGTGGGTTCTCTGGAAACACCATATATTTT	CAWSGFSGNTIYF
-	TRBV19	TRBJ2-7	TRBD2	TGTGCCAGTAGTATGAGAGCGGGAACGGGCTACGAGCAGTACTTC	CASSMRAGTGYEQYF
-	TRBV9	TRBJ2-1	-	TGTGCCAGCAGCGCTGGGCCATACAGGGAAGGTGAGTTCTTC	CASSAGPYREGEFF
-	TRBV18	TRBJ2-7	TRBD1	TGTGCCAGCTCCCCCCGAGACAGGGGGCTGTACGAGCAGTACTTC	CASSPRDRGLYEQYF
-	TRBV5-6	TRBJ2-7	TRBD2	TGTGCCAGCAGAAGAGGACTAGCGGGAGCCTACGAGCAGTACTTC	CASRRGLAGAYEQYF
-	TRBV30	TRBJ1-3	-	TGTGCCTGGAGTGTGATCTCGGCAGGGGATAGCTCTGGAAACACCATATATTTT	CAWSVISAGDSSGNTIYF
-	TRBV18	TRBJ2-5	TRBD2	TGTGCCAGCTCACCACGGTCGGGACTACAAGAGACCCAGTACTTC	CASSPRSGLQETQYF
-	TRBV6-5	TRBJ1-4	-	TGTGCCAGCAGCTTCACAGGGACTGCTGAAAAACTGTTTTTT	CASSFTGTAEKLFF
-	TRBV2	TRBJ1-6	-	TGTGCCAGCGGAGGGGACCTTTTGCGTCCCCTCCACTTT	CASGGDLLRPLHF
-	TRBV9	TRBJ2-7	-	TGTGCCAGCAGCGTAGATCCCGTTGAGGACTTTATCCTCGGAAGCTACGAGCAGTACTTC	CASSVDPVEDFILGSYEQYF
-	TRBV4-1	TRBJ1-6	-	TGCGCCAGCAGCCAAGATTCCGCGGGTTACTCACCCCTCCACTTT	CASSQDSAGYSPLHF
-	TRBV18	TRBJ2-5	TRBD1	TGTGCCAGCTCACTGGACAGGGGAAGGCAAGAGACCCAGTACTTC	CASSLDRGRQETQYF
-	TRBV29-1	TRBJ2-7	-	TGCAGCGTTGGGACGGGATACGAGCAGTACTTC	CSVGTGYEQYF
few	TRBV14	TRBJ2-2	-	TGTGCCAGCAGCCGACAGATTTTAAACACCGGGGAGCTGTTTTTT	CASSRQILNTGELFF
-	TRBV10-3	TRBJ2-7	-	TGTGCCACTACCGAGGGGGGCGGCGAGCAGTACTTC	CATTEGGGEQYF
once	TRBV5-5	TRBJ1-2	-	TGTGCCAGCAGCTCCAACTATGGCTACACCTTC	CASSSNYGYTF
-	TRBV9	TRBJ2-7	-	TGTGCCAGCAGCGGACGACAGGCGGATAACGAGCAGTACTTC	CASSGRQADNEQYF
-	TRBV9	TRBJ2-7	-	TGTGCCAGCAGCCCCCCCTCATACGAGCAGTACTTC	CASSPPSYEQYF
-	TRBV19	TRBJ2-5	-	TGTGCCAGTAGCTCCCGCAGGGGCCAAGAGACCCAGTACTTC	CASSSRRGQETQYF
-	TRBV7-6	TRBJ1-6	-	TGTGCCAGCAGCTTAGAGGGCTATTCACCCCTCCACTTT	CASSLEGYSPLHF